This T cell receptor (beta chain) was captured by sequencing in a study of T-cell memory formation after mild COVID-19. The CDR3 has 15 residues. The J segment lost 7 bases and the V segment lost 6 bases, leaving 14 bases of the junction unmatched. From germline, CDR1 is DFQATT and CDR2 SNEGSKA (reference sequence). TCRdb re-derived calls from the 5' RACE reads in MiXCR, one entry per CDR3 protein. The sample has roughly 300,000 distinct CDR3 sequences, roughly an eighth seen once; the top ten hold 22%. This clonotype was detected only a few times. The TCR comes from a man aged 18 to 29 who had mild COVID-19 (a few samples of this study predate the infection). Cell type and time point are not known. The rearrangement uses TRBV20-1 and TRBJ2-3, with 9 bases lining up with TRBD2. The material sequenced was PBMCs or a T cell subset sorted from them (not recorded which). The CDR3 region has the DNA TGCAGTGCCCGTCGGGGAGCGGGGGGCGGAAATACGCAGTATTTT. It specifies CSARRGAGGGNTQYF.